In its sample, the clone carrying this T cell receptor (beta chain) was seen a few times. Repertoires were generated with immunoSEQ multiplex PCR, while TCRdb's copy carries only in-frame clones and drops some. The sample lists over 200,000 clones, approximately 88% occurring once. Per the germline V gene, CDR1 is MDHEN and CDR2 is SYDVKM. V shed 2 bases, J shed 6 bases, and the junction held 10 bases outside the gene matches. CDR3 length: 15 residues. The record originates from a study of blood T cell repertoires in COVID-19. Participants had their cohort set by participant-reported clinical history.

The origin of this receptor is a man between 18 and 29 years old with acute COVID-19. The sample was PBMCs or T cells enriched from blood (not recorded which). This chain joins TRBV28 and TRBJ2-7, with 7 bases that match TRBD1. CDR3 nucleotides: TGTGCCAGCAGTTTAATGGCGGACAGGATGGTCGAGCAGTACTTC. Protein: CASSLMADRMVEQYF.